The 12 T cell receptor beta chains in this list originate from one sample, sequenced in a study of T cell responses to AZD1222 COVID-19 vaccine. Clones were read by immunoSEQ multiplex PCR, and TCRdb kept only the in-frame ones, dropping some. Of around 110,000 clones detected, around 91% appear once; the ten largest clones hold approximately 1.5%. This material consisted of peripheral blood, taken on day 0 of AZD1222 vaccination. These receptors were obtained from an adult in good health.

This chain joins TRBV9 and TRBJ2-3; D tentatively fits TRBD1 or TRBD2 (6 bases each). The V end lost 7 bases, the J end lost 2 bases, and 14 bases lay between the germline ends. The CDR3 runs to 14 residues. The germline V gene has CDR1 SGDLS and CDR2 YYNGEE. In DNA form, the CDR3 reads TGTGCCAGCTCTGGGGGGCTGATCACAGATACGCAGTATTTT. It yields the protein CASSGGLITDTQYF.

Concerning this clone: Other DNA variants within this sample encode the same CDR3. CDR3 bases: TGTGCCACCAGCAGAGATCGGGACCCTGGAAACACCATATATTTT. This codes for CATSRDRDPGNTIYF. The rearrangement links TRBV15 to TRBJ1-3; tentative D call: TRBD1 (5 bases). V lost 0 bases to trimming and J lost 2 bases, with 8 bases between them. The V gene's germline CDR1 is LNHNV and CDR2 YYDKDF (reference sequence). The CDR3 has 15 amino acids.

CDR3 DNA sequence: TGTGCCAGCTCACCACGGGGACAGAGGAATGAAAAACTGTTTTTT. Translated: CASSPRGQRNEKLFF. The chain links TRBV18 to TRBJ1-4, with 7 bases identical to TRBD1. Germline CDR1 KGHSH, CDR2 LQKENI. This CDR3 region has 15 residues. V shed 1 base, J shed 5 bases, and the junction held 4 bases outside the gene matches.

This chain links TRBV6-5 with TRBJ2-1; 7 bases map to TRBD2. The CDR3 extends over 12 amino acids. Germline-derived CDR1 and CDR2 are MNHEY and SVGAGI. The junction had 8 bases not matched to a gene; V was cut back by 4 bases and J by 14 bases. The CDR3 loop is CASSFSGWGEFF. CDR3 DNA sequence: TGTGCCAGCAGTTTTAGCGGGTGGGGGGAGTTCTTC.

CDR3 nucleotides: TGTGCCAGCAGTTACTCTGGCAGCCAGGGTCAGCCCCAGCATTTT. It specifies CASSYSGSQGQPQHF. The chain combines TRBV6-2 or TRBV6-3 with TRBJ1-5; D is possibly TRBD1 (5 bases). V was clipped by 0 bases and J by 6 bases, with 12 bases between them. The germline CDR1 and CDR2 sequences are MNHEY and SVGEGT. This CDR3 comprises 15 residues.

This chain links TRBV9 with TRBJ1-3; no firm D call. Between the trimmed V and J ends, which lost 3 bases and 5 bases, there was a span of 9 bases. Looked up from germline, CDR1 is SGDLS and CDR2 is YYNGEE. The CDR3 has 13 residues. The chain's CDR3 is CASSEGARNTIYF. The CDR3 DNA reads as TGTGCCAGCAGCGAGGGTGCCCGAAACACCATATATTTT.

The chain joins TRBV21-1 to TRBJ1-1; the table names TRBD1, a call not compared with the DNA. TRBV21-1 is listed as a pseudogene. The CDR3 consists of 12 residues. CDR3 DNA sequence: TGTGCCAGCAGTCCCTCAGGGACTGAAGCTTTCTTT. It codes for CASSPSGTEAFF.

The chain links TRBV11-2 to TRBJ2-5; D gene unclear. The CDR3 is 15 residues long. In germline, CDR1 is SGHAT, CDR2 FQNNGV. V shed 5 bases and J shed 4 bases, with 17 bases lying between them. The CDR3 spells CASSAPGFEAETQYF. The CDR3 DNA sequence: TGTGCCAGCAGCGCACCGGGCTTCGAGGCAGAGACCCAGTACTTC.

The rearrangement uses TRBV7-9 and TRBJ2-7, with D possibly matching TRBD1 (5 bases). The CDR3 loop spans 14 amino acids. V was shortened by 4 bases and J by 2 bases, with 12 bases between the two germline ends. The V gene's germline CDR1 is SEHNR and CDR2 FQNEAQ (reference sequence). The CDR3 spells CASSSPTGAYEQYF. In DNA form, the CDR3 reads TGTGCCAGCAGCTCGCCTACAGGAGCCTACGAGCAGTACTTC. Supplemented by reference TRBV7-9 and TRBJ2-7, the full variable domain reads DTGVSQNPRHKITKRGQNVTFRCDPISEHNRLYWYRQTLGQGPEFLTYFQNEAQLEKSRLLSDRFSAERPKGSFSTLEIQRTEQGDSAMYLCASSSPTGAYEQYFGPGTRLTVT.

The V gene is TRBV10-3, the J gene TRBJ2-2, with a weak D call TRBD2 (6 bases). CDR1 is ENHRY and CDR2 is SYGVKD in the germline V gene. V lost 6 bases, J lost 1 base, and 12 bases lay in between. The CDR3 has 15 residues. This CDR3 reads CAISQNSGNTGELFF. The CDR3, as DNA: TGTGCCATCAGCCAAAATAGCGGGAACACCGGGGAGCTGTTTTTT.

The chain employs TRBV5-1 and TRBJ1-2; no reliable D call. Per germline, CDR1 SGHRS and CDR2 YFSETQ. V was clipped by 4 bases and J by 8 bases, with 12 bases between them. There are 12 residues in the CDR3. In DNA form, the CDR3 reads TGCGCCAGCAGCCCCCGGGATTGGGGCTACACCTTC. Its translation is CASSPRDWGYTF.

The chain employs TRBV20-1 and TRBJ2-7, with D unclear. Trimming shortened V by 3 bases and J by 5 bases, and 8 bases separated the two germline ends. Germline V gene sequence: CDR1 DFQATT, CDR2 SNEGSKA (reference sequence). The CDR3 is 11 amino acids. CDR3: CSASSGNEQYV. CDR3 DNA: TGCAGTGCTAGTTCCGGAAACGAGCAGTACGTC.